The next 10 T cell receptor beta chains were all read from a single sample in a study of cytomegalovirus exposure and HLA in healthy donors. The primer mix had 60 Vbeta and 13 Jbeta primers. The protocol was immunoSEQ multiplex PCR, while the TCRdb copy is restricted to in-frame clones and leaves out a portion. The data contain around 300,000 clones, around nine tenths of them singletons. The sample comprised PBMCs. The receptor source for this set is a woman younger than 30 in good health and CMV-seronegative.

This chain links TRBV7-9 with TRBJ1-4, with 7 bases aligning to TRBD1. Germline trimming cut 6 bases from V and 3 bases from J; bases unmatched to any gene: 13. This CDR3 has 17 residues. Germline V gene lookup returns CDR1 SEHNR and CDR2 FQNEAQ (reference sequence). The CDR3 DNA sequence: TGTGCCAGCAGACCAACTCTAAGACAGGGACCTAATGAAAAACTGTTTTTT. The encoded protein is CASRPTLRQGPNEKLFF.

A word on this clone: The same CDR3 also results from other DNA sequences found in this sample. CDR3 in DNA: TGTGCCATCGCCTTAGGCGGGGGAGGCACTGAAGCTTTCTTT. This codes for CAIALGGGGTEAFF. The genes are TRBV10-3 and TRBJ1-1; possible D gene TRBD1, 5 bases. CDR3 length: 14 residues. Germline V gives CDR1 ENHRY, CDR2 SYGVKD. V lost 8 bases, J lost 4 bases, and 17 bases lay in between.

This clone was recorded only once. The V and J genes are TRBV29-1 and TRBJ2-3, with D perhaps TRBD2 (5 bases). CDR1 and CDR2 from the germline V gene are SQVTM and ANQGSEA. V was shortened by 6 bases and J by 0 bases, with 16 bases between the two germline ends. This CDR3 contains 15 residues. The CDR3 sequence: CSVSGGRTSTDTQYF. As DNA, the CDR3 is TGCAGCGTATCAGGAGGACGGACGAGCACAGATACGCAGTATTTT.

About this clone: This specimen includes other DNA sequences encoding the same CDR3. V is TRBV9 and J is TRBJ1-2, with 7 positions matching TRBD1. Germline lookup yields CDR1 SGDLS and CDR2 YYNGEE. The CDR3 is 15 residues long. Losses at the gene ends were 4 bases for V and 0 bases for J; bases not matched to a gene: 6. CDR3 in amino acids: CASSSTGSPNYGYTF. CDR3 nucleotide sequence: TGTGCCAGCAGCTCGACAGGGAGTCCTAACTATGGCTACACCTTC. The full variable domain, with the rest looked up from reference TRBV9 and TRBJ1-2, is DSGVTQTPKHLITATGQRVTLRCSPRSGDLSVYWYQQSLDQGLQFLIQYYNGEERAKGNILERFSAQQFPDLHSELNLSSLELGDSALYFCASSSTGSPNYGYTFGSGTRLTVV.

V and J are TRBV5-1 and TRBJ1-3, with a possible D match to TRBD1 (5 bases). Germline assignment: CDR1 SGHRS and CDR2 YFSETQ. V lost 1 base to trimming and J lost 3 bases, with 8 bases between them. The CDR3 contains 14 residues. CDR3 protein: CASSLYQGGNTIYF. CDR3 DNA: TGCGCCAGCAGCTTGTACCAGGGTGGAAACACCATATATTTT.

This rearrangement joins TRBV6-4 to TRBJ2-2; 9 bases agree with TRBD1. The trim removed 6 bases at V and 2 bases at J, leaving 7 bases unmatched. The germline V gene encodes CDR1 MRHNA and CDR2 SNTAGT. CDR3 size: 16 residues. The CDR3 is CASSPRTGVNTGELFF. The DNA of the CDR3 is TGTGCCAGCAGCCCCCGGACAGGGGTCAACACCGGGGAGCTGTTTTTT.

The gene calls are TRBV11-2 and TRBJ2-7; 9 nucleotides align to TRBD1. The germline CDR1 and CDR2 sequences are SGHAT and FQNNGV. V was pared by 2 bases and J by 1 base, with 15 bases of the junction left unmatched. The CDR3 is made up of 19 amino acids. The CDR3 coding sequence is TGTGCCAGCAGCTTATTTGGCGGTAGGGGACAGGGAGGTTCCTACGAGCAGTACTTC. It yields the protein CASSLFGGRGQGGSYEQYF.

The V and J genes are TRBV4-1 and TRBJ2-2, with D unclear. CDR3 length equals 13 residues. The V end lost 1 base, the J end lost 6 bases, and 6 bases lay between the germline ends. Germline CDR1 reads MGHRA; CDR2 reads YSYEKL. The CDR3 spells CASSQVHPGELFF. CDR3 sequence (DNA): TGCGCCAGCAGCCAAGTTCATCCCGGGGAGCTGTTTTTT.

The V gene is TRBV10-3, the J gene TRBJ1-3; a possible D gene is TRBD1 (5 bases). Germline V lookup: CDR1 ENHRY, CDR2 SYGVKD. CDR3 length: 12 residues. V lost 6 bases and J 8 bases, leaving 11 bases between the germline ends. The CDR3 coding sequence is TGTGCCATCAGCAGGGAACCGGACACCATATATTTT. Encoded protein: CAISREPDTIYF.

The chain couples TRBV5-1 to TRBJ1-4; TRBD1 matches 7 bases. The CDR3 runs 19 residues. Germline CDR1 SGHRS, CDR2 YFSETQ. V dropped 4 bases and J dropped 3; count of bases not matched to a gene: 18. The DNA of the CDR3 is TGCGCCAGCAGCGACACGACACAGGGGCCCGGGAGTGCTAATGAAAAACTGTTTTTT. It yields the protein CASSDTTQGPGSANEKLFF.